Below, 3 T cell receptor beta chains from the same sample are listed, as sequenced in a study of T-cell memory formation after mild COVID-19. MiXCR was run by TCRdb on the 5' RACE reads, yielding one entry per CDR3 protein. The sample lists fewer than 550,000 distinct CDR3 sequences; 15% to 20% were seen once. The sample comprised PBMCs or a T cell subset sorted from them (not recorded which). The receptors derive from an adult woman who had mild COVID-19 (a few samples of this study predate the infection). Cell type and time point are not known.

The V call is TRBV5-1, the J call TRBJ2-1; TRBD2 agrees at 9 bases. This CDR3 has 17 amino acids. Germline trimming cut 4 bases from V and 3 bases from J; bases unmatched to any gene: 11. From germline, CDR1 is SGHRS and CDR2 YFSETQ. The CDR3 nucleotides read TGCGCCAGCAGCCCACCAAAAGCGGGGGGCCTCTACAATGAGCAGTTCTTC. This encodes CASSPPKAGGLYNEQFF.

A few counts support this clonotype. This chain joins TRBV20-1 and TRBJ1-4, with TRBD1 matching 7 bases. The CDR3 length is 14 residues. CDR1 is DFQATT, CDR2 SNEGSKA, per germline (reference sequence). Trimming removed 3 bases from V and 4 bases from J; junction bases left unmatched: 5. CDR3 sequence reads: CSARAGQNNEKLFF. In DNA, the CDR3 is TGCAGTGCTAGGGCGGGACAGAATAATGAAAAACTGTTTTTT.

This clonotype has more than one count but fewer than ten. CDR3 sequence (DNA): TGTGCCAGCAGTTACTCGAGGGGGTCTGAGCAGTTCTTC. Its translation: CASSYSRGSEQFF. The chain links TRBV6-5 to TRBJ2-1; a weak D match, TRBD1 (6 bases). Germline CDR1 is MNHEY and CDR2 is SVGAGI. The CDR3 has 13 residues. V gave up 0 bases and J gave up 9 bases, with 9 bases separating them.